This is a list of T cell receptor beta chains from one sample in a study of beta chain features in type 1 diabetes. TCRdb's copy holds only in-frame clones and misses some; the assay was immunoSEQ multiplex PCR. This sample has under 950,000 clones, with 17% found just once. Sequencing was carried out using naive CD4+ T cells from blood. All receptors derive from a woman between 18 and 29 years old in good health. Each CDR3 is given with its conserved first and last residue. A D gene is named only where the DNA matches it firmly. A clone size is listed for some rows: how often the clone was seen (once, few, many), or a class if it is expanded.

TRBJ2-2 | NA | NA | TRBV7-2 | CASGPPNTGELFF | TGTGCCAGCGGCCCGCCGAACACCGGGGAGCTGTTTTTT
TRBJ1-2 | once | NA | TRBV28 | CASSMLSTAANYGYTF | TGTGCCAGCAGTATGCTCTCGACAGCAGCTAACTATGGCTACACCTTC
TRBJ2-7 | NA | NA | TRBV7-2 | CASSWQGTYEQYF | TGTGCCAGCAGCTGGCAGGGTACCTACGAGCAGTACTTC
TRBJ2-1 | few | NA | TRBV4-3 | CASSQGMSWGDNEQFF | TGCGCCAGCAGCCAAGGGATGAGCTGGGGGGACAATGAGCAGTTCTTC
TRBJ2-1 | NA | TRBD2 | TRBV7-9 | CASSLRTSGRLRDEQFF | TGTGCCAGCAGCTTAAGGACTAGCGGGAGGTTAAGGGATGAGCAGTTCTTC
TRBJ2-6 | NA | NA | TRBV7-2 | CASSPGISGANVLTF | TGTGCCAGCAGCCCAGGGATTTCTGGGGCCAACGTCCTGACTTTC
TRBJ2-1 | NA | NA | TRBV7-2 | CASSPLAALGNEQFF | TGTGCCAGCAGCCCTCTTGCGGCTCTGGGGAATGAGCAGTTCTTC
TRBJ1-4 | few | TRBD1 | TRBV5-4 | CASSPDRGQEKLFF | TGTGCCAGCAGCCCGGACAGGGGGCAGGAAAAACTGTTTTTT
TRBJ2-1 | few | NA | TRBV7-3 | CASSSPNSIEQFF | TGTGCCAGCAGCTCCCCAAATTCTATTGAGCAGTTCTTC
TRBJ2-7 | few | NA | TRBV5-1 | CASKETGPSYEQYF | TGCGCCAGCAAAGAAACAGGACCTTCCTACGAGCAGTACTTC
TRBJ1-2 | few | NA | TRBV5-4 | CASSLDSYGYTF | TGTGCCAGCAGCTTGGACAGCTATGGCTACACCTTC
TRBJ1-3 | NA | NA | TRBV9 | CASSAGDSGNTIYF | TGTGCCAGCAGCGCAGGGGACTCTGGAAACACCATATATTTT
TRBJ2-2 | few | NA | TRBV9 | CASSPFSGLNTGELFF | TGTGCCAGCAGCCCATTCTCCGGGCTGAACACCGGGGAGCTGTTTTTT
TRBJ2-5 | NA | NA | TRBV5-6 | CASSADRLTETQYF | TGTGCCAGCAGCGCGGACAGACTTACGGAGACCCAGTACTTC
TRBJ2-1 | NA | NA | TRBV4-2 | CASSQDWANEQFF | TGTGCCAGCAGCCAAGACTGGGCCAATGAGCAGTTCTTC
TRBJ2-3 | few | TRBD2 | TRBV6-6 | CASRGLAPDTQYF | TGTGCCAGCAGGGGACTAGCTCCAGATACGCAGTATTTT
TRBJ1-2 | few | NA | TRBV7-2 | CASSLFPTF | TGTGCCAGCAGCTTATTCCCCACCTTC
TRBJ2-1 | NA | TRBD2 | TRBV5-6 | CASSFRGLAGANEQFF | TGTGCCAGCAGCTTTAGGGGGCTAGCGGGAGCCAATGAGCAGTTCTTC
TRBJ1-4 | few | NA | TRBV10-3 | CAISEGGNEKLFF | TGTGCCATCAGTGAGGGGGGTAATGAAAAACTGTTTTTT
TRBJ1-1 | NA | NA | TRBV29-1 | CSAWAQNTEAFF | TGCAGCGCATGGGCGCAGAACACTGAAGCTTTCTTT
TRBJ2-7 | NA | NA | TRBV7-9 | CASSISYEQYF | TGTGCCAGCAGCATATCCTACGAGCAGTACTTC
TRBJ2-2 | few | NA | TRBV9 | CASSPHSGVNTGELFF | TGTGCCAGCAGCCCACATTCGGGAGTGAACACCGGGGAGCTGTTTTTT
TRBJ2-7 | NA | NA | TRBV28 | CASSGLYEQYF | TGTGCCAGCAGTGGACTTTACGAGCAGTACTTC
TRBJ2-6 | NA | TRBD2 | TRBV2 | CASRREGSGANVLTF | TGTGCCAGCAGGCGGGAGGGGTCTGGGGCCAACGTCCTGACTTTC
TRBJ1-1 | few | NA | TRBV28 | CASTGASGGTEAFF | TGTGCCAGCACGGGAGCAAGCGGGGGCACTGAAGCTTTCTTT
TRBJ1-6 | NA | TRBD1 | TRBV4-3 | CASSQGDRAVSPLHF | TGCGCCAGCAGCCAAGGGGACAGAGCGGTATCACCCCTCCACTTT